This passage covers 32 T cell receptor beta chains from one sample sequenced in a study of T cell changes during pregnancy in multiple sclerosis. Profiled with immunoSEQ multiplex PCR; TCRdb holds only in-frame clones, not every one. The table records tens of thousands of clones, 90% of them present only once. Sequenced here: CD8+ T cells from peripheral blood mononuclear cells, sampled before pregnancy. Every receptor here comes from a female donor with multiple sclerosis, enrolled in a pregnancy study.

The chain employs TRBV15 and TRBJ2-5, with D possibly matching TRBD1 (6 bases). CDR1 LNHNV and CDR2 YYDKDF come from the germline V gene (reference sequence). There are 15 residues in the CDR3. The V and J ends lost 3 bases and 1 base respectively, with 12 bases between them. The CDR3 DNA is TGTGCCACCAGCAGTTATTGGGGGCCCCAAGAGACCCAGTACTTC. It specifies CATSSYWGPQETQYF.

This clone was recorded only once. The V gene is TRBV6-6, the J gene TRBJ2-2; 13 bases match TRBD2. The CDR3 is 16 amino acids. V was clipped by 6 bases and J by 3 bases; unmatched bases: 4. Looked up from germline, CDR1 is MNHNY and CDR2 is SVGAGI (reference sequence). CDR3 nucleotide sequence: TGTGCCAGCAGCCCCGGACTAGCGGGAGACACCGGGGAGCTGTTTTTT. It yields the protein CASSPGLAGDTGELFF.

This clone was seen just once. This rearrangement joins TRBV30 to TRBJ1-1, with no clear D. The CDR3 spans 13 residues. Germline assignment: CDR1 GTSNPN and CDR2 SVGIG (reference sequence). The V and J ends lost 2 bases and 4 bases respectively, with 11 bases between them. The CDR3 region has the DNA TGTGCCTGGAGTCTACGAGTGAGCACTGAAGCTTTCTTT. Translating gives CAWSLRVSTEAFF.

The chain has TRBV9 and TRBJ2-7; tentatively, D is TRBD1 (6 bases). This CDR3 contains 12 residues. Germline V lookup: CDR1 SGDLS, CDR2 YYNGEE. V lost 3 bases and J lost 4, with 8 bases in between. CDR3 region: CASSGQGYEQYF. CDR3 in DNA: TGTGCCAGCAGCGGCCAGGGGTACGAGCAGTACTTC.

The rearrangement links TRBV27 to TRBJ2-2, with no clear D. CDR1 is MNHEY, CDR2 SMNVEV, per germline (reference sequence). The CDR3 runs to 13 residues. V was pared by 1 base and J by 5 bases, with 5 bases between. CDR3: CASSLLYTGELFF. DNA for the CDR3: TGTGCCAGCAGTTTATTATATACCGGGGAGCTGTTTTTT.

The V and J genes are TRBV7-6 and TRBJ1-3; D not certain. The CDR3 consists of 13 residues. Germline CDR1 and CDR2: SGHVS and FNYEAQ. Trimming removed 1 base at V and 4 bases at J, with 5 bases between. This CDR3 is CASSLGQGNTIYF. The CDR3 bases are TGTGCCAGCAGCTTAGGGCAGGGAAACACCATATATTTT.

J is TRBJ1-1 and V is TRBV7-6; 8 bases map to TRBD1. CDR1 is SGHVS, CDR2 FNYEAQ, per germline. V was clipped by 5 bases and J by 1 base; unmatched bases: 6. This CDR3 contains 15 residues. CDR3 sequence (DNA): TGTGCCAGCAGCCCCCCGGGGACAGGGAACACTGAAGCTTTCTTT. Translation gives CASSPPGTGNTEAFF.

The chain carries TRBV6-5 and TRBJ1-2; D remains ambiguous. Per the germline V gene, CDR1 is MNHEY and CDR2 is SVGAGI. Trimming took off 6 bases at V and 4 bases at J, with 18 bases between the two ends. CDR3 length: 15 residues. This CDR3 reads CASSPGEVRVYGYTF. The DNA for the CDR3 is TGTGCCAGCAGCCCCGGAGAAGTCCGCGTCTATGGCTACACCTTC.

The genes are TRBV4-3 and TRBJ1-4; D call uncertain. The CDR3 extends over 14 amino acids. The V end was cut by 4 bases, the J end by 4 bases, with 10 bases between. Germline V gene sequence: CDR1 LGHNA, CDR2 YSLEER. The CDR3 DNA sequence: TGCGCCAGCAGCCCCGGGTCATATAATGAAAAACTGTTTTTT. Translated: CASSPGSYNEKLFF.

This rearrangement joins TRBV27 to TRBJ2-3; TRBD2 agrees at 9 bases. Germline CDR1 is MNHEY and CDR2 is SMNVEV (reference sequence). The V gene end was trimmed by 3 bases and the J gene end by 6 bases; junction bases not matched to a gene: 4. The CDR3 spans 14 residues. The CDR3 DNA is TGTGCCAGCAGTTTCGCGGGGGGGCAGGATACGCAGTATTTT. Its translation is CASSFAGGQDTQYF.

The CDR3 here is CASSLTGGTEAFF. In nucleotides, the CDR3 is TGTGCCAGCAGTTTAACAGGGGGCACTGAAGCTTTCTTT. This chain connects TRBV6-1 to TRBJ1-1; 8 nucleotides match TRBD1. Looked up from germline, CDR1 is MNHNS and CDR2 is SASEGT. The CDR3 runs to 13 residues. V was clipped by 5 bases and J by 4 bases; unmatched bases: 3.

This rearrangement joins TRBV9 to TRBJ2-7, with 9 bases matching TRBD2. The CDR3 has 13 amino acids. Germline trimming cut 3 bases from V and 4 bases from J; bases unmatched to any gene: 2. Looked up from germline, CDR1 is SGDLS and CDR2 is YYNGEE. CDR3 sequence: CASSDGLAYEQYF. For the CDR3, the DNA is TGTGCCAGCAGCGATGGACTAGCGTACGAGCAGTACTTC.

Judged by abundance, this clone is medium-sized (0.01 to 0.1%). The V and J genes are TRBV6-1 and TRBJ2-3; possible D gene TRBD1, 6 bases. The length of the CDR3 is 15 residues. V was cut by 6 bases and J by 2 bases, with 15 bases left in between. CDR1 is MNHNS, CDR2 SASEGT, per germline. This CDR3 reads CASRGAGAHTDTQYF. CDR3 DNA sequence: TGTGCCAGCAGGGGGGCAGGAGCACACACAGATACGCAGTATTTT.

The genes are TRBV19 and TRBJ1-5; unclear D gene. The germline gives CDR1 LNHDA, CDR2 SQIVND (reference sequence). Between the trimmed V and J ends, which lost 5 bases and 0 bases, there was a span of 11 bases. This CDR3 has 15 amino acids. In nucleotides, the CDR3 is TGTGCCAGTAGTTCGGGGATGGTTAGCAATCAGCCCCAGCATTTT. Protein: CASSSGMVSNQPQHF.

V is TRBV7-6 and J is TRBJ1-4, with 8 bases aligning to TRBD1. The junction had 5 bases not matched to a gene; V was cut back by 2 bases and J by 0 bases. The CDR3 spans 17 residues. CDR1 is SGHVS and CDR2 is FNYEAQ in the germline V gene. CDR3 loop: CASSLLGQDTTNEKLFF. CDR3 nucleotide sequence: TGTGCCAGCAGCTTACTGGGACAGGATACAACTAATGAAAAACTGTTTTTT.

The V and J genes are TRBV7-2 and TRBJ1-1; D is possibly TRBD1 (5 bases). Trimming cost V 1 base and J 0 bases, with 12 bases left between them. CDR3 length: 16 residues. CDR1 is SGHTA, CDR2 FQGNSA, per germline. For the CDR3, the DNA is TGTGCCAGCAGCTTAGGGGGGGGATGGGTGAACACTGAAGCTTTCTTT. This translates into CASSLGGGWVNTEAFF.

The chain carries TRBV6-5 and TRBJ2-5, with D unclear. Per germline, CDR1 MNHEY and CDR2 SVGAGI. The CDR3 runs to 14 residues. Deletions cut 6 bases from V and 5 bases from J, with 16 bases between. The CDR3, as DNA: TGTGCCAGCAGCCCCGCAGGATTTGGGGAGACCCAGTACTTC. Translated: CASSPAGFGETQYF.

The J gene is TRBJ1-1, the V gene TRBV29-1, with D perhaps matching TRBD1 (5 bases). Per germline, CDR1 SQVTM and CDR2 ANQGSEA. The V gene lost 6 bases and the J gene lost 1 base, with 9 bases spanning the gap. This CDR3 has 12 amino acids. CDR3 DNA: TGCAGCGTCGACGGACAGAACACTGAAGCTTTCTTT. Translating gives CSVDGQNTEAFF.

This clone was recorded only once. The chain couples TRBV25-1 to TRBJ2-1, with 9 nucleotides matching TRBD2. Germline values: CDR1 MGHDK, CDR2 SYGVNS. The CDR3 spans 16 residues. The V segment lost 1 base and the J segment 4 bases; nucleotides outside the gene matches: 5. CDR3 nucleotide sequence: TGTGCCAGCAGTGAATTTAGCGGGAGAGGGTACAATGAGCAGTTCTTC. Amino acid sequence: CASSEFSGRGYNEQFF.

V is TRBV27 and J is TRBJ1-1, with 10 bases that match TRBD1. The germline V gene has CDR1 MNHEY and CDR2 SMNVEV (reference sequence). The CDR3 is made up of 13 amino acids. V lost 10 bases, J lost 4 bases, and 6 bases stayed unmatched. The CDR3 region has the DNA TGTGCCACTCGACAGGGGGCTTTCACTGAAGCTTTCTTT. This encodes CATRQGAFTEAFF.

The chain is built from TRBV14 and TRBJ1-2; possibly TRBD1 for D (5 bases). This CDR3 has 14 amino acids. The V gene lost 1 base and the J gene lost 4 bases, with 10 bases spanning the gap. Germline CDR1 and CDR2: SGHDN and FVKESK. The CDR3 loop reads CASSQASGRYGYTF. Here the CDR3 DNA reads TGTGCCAGCAGCCAAGCCTCAGGGCGCTATGGCTACACCTTC.

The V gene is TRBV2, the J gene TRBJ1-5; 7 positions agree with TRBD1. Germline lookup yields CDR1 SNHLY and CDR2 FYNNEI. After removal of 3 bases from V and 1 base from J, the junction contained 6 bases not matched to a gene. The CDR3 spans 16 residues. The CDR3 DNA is TGTGCCAGCAGTGACTGGACAGGAGAAAGCAATCAGCCCCAGCATTTT. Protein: CASSDWTGESNQPQHF.

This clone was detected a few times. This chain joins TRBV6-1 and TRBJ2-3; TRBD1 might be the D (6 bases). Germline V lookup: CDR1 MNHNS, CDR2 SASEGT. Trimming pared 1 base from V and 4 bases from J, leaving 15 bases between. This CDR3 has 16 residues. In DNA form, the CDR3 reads TGTGCCAGCAGTGAAGAGGGCGGAAAGGGGGCAGATACGCAGTATTTT. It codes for CASSEEGGKGADTQYF.

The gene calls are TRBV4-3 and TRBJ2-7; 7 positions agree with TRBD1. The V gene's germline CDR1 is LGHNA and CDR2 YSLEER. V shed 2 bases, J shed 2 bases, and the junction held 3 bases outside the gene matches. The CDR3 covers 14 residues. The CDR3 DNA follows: TGCGCCAGCAGCCAATGGACAGGTACCTACGAGCAGTACTTC. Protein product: CASSQWTGTYEQYF.

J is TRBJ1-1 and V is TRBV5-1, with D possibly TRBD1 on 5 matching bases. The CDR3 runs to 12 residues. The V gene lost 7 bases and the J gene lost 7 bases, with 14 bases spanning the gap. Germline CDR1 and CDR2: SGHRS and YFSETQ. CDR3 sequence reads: CASGVRVGEAFF. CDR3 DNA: TGCGCCAGCGGCGTCAGGGTAGGTGAAGCTTTCTTT.

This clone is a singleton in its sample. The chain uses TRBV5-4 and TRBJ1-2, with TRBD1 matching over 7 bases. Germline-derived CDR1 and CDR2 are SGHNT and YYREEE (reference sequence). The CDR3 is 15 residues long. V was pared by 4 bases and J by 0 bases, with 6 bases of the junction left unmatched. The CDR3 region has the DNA TGTGCCAGCAGCGATGGGGACAGAGCTAACTATGGCTACACCTTC. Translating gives CASSDGDRANYGYTF.

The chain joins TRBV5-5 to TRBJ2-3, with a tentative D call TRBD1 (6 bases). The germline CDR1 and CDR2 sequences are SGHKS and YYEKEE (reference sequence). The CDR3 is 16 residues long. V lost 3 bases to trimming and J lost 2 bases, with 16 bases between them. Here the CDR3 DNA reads TGTGCCAGCAGCTATTATAGGAGACAGGACACAGATACGCAGTATTTT. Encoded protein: CASSYYRRQDTDTQYF.

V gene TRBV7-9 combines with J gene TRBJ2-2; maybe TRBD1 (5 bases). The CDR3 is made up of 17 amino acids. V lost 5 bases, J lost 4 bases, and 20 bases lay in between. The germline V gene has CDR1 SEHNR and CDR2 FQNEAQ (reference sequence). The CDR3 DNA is TGTGCCAGCAGCCTAAGACGAGACAGTTTGGGCACCGGGGAGCTGTTTTTT. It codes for CASSLRRDSLGTGELFF.

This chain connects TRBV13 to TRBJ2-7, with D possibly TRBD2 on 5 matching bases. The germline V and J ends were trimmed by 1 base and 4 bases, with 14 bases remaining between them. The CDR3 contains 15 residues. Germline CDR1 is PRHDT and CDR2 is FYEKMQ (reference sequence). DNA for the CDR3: TGTGCCAGCAGCTTAGTGGGAGACGATCATTACGAGCAGTACTTC. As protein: CASSLVGDDHYEQYF.

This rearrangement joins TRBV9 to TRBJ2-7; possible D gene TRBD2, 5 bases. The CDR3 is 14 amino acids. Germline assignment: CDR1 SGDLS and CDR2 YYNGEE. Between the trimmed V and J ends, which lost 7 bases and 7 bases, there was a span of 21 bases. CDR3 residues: CASGREKSPREQYF. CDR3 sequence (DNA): TGTGCCAGCGGCCGGGAAAAGTCCCCTCGGGAGCAGTACTTC.

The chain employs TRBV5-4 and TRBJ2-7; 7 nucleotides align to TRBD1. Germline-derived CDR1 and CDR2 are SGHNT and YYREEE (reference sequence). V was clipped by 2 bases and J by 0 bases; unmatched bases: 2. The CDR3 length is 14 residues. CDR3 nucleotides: TGTGCCAGCAGCTTCGGGACAGACTCCTACGAGCAGTACTTC. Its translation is CASSFGTDSYEQYF.

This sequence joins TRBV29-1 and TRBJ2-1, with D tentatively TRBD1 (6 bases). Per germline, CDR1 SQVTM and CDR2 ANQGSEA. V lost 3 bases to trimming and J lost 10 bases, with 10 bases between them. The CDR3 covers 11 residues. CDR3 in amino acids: CSVDRGREQFF. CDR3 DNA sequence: TGCAGCGTTGACAGGGGCCGAGAGCAGTTCTTC.